Each of the 23 T cell receptor beta chains below was sequenced from the same sample in a study of blood T cells in healthy people across ages. Together with a sample-barcoded 5' primer, a J-beta primer mix was included in a second PCR lasting about 7 to 12 cycles. TCRdb processed the 5' RACE reads anew with MiXCR; each CDR3 protein has one entry. This table has around 400,000 distinct CDR3 sequences, roughly half appearing once. The sample was blood. The receptors were gathered from a man in his 60s in good health.

On this clonotype itself: A much larger clone differs from this one at a single base, so this may be a read error. The J gene is TRBJ2-1, the V gene TRBV7-2; D is undetermined. The CDR3 covers 15 residues. CDR1 SGHTA and CDR2 FQGNSA come from the germline V gene. With 5 bases removed from V and 5 bases from J, the gap between germline ends came to 16 bases. This chain's CDR3 is CASSPDVSKHNEQFF. Written as DNA, the CDR3 is TGTGCCAGCAGCCCGGACGTTAGTAAACACAATGAGCAGTTCTTC.

This clonotype was counted at least ten times. The junction shows a germline mismatch at one end, possibly a read error. The CDR3 sequence is CASSLGRDTINSYEQYF. The CDR3 bases are TGCGCCAGCAGTTTGGGTAGGGACACTATAAACTCCTACGAGCAGTACTTC. This chain links TRBV5-1 with TRBJ2-7; D might be TRBD1 (6 bases). CDR3 length: 17 amino acids. Germline V gene lookup returns CDR1 SGHRS and CDR2 YFSETQ.

The chain carries TRBV4-2 and TRBJ2-7; TRBD2 is a possible D gene (5 bases). This CDR3 region has 16 residues. From germline, CDR1 is LGHNA and CDR2 YNFKEQ. Trimming took 0 bases from V and 0 from J, leaving 12 bases between them. The DNA for the CDR3 is TGTGCCAGCAGCCAAGAGGCGGGCGGGTTCTCCTACGAGCAGTACTTC. Its protein is CASSQEAGGFSYEQYF.

The V gene is TRBV25-1, the J gene TRBJ2-1; D uncertain. The CDR3 is made up of 12 amino acids. V gave up 2 bases and J gave up 9 bases, with 8 bases separating them. Germline-derived CDR1 and CDR2 are MGHDK and SYGVNS. The chain's CDR3 is CASSEGLVEQFF. The CDR3 coding sequence is TGTGCCAGCAGTGAAGGCTTGGTTGAGCAGTTCTTC.

This chain connects TRBV27 to TRBJ1-2; D is undetermined. CDR1 and CDR2 from the germline V gene are MNHEY and SMNVEV (reference sequence). The ends were cut back, 10 bases at V and 7 bases at J, with 19 bases in the middle. This CDR3 comprises 13 residues. The CDR3: CATAEGRAAGYTF. CDR3 in DNA: TGTGCCACCGCGGAGGGCCGGGCAGCTGGCTACACCTTC.

This clonotype turned up a few times. This rearrangement joins TRBV15 to TRBJ2-7, with 9 bases that match TRBD2. This CDR3 comprises 18 residues. Germline-derived CDR1 and CDR2 are LNHNV and YYDKDF (reference sequence). The trim removed 0 bases at V and 0 bases at J, leaving 9 bases unmatched. The CDR3 sequence: CATSRDPTSGPSSYEQYF. As DNA, the CDR3 is TGTGCCACCAGCAGAGATCCTACTAGCGGGCCGAGCTCCTACGAGCAGTACTTC.

The J gene is TRBJ2-3, the V gene TRBV20-1; D is unclear. Between the trimmed V and J ends, which lost 2 bases and 5 bases, there was a span of 2 bases. The CDR3 is 10 residues long. Germline V gives CDR1 DFQATT, CDR2 SNEGSKA (reference sequence). The CDR3 bases are TGCAGTGCTAGAATAGATACGCAGTATTTT. Residues: CSARIDTQYF.

This clonotype was seen just once. The J gene is TRBJ2-4, the V gene TRBV20-1; perhaps TRBD2 as D (6 bases). Near its end, the DNA agrees better with TRBJ2-7, so the J call may be wrong. CDR1 is DFQATT, CDR2 SNEGSKA, per germline (reference sequence). The CDR3 covers 13 residues. The CDR3 is CSAWRGPQDEQYF. CDR3 in DNA: TGCAGTGCTTGGCGGGGCCCCCAGGACGAGCAGTACTTC.

This sequence joins TRBV10-3 and TRBJ2-3; D possibly corresponds to TRBD1 (6 bases). Germline V lookup: CDR1 ENHRY, CDR2 SYGVKD. Trimming left V 8 bases short and J 1 base short, with 16 bases between. The CDR3 spans 15 residues. CDR3 sequence (DNA): TGTGCCATCCGCAAACAGGGTGGAGGCACAGATACGCAGTATTTT. Residues: CAIRKQGGGTDTQYF.

The CDR3 region is CASRASPPDTQYF. For the CDR3, the DNA is TGTGCCAGCAGGGCCTCTCCCCCAGATACGCAGTATTTT. The V gene is TRBV2, the J gene TRBJ2-3, with D hard to call. The length of the CDR3 is 13 residues. Germline V gives CDR1 SNHLY, CDR2 FYNNEI. Trimming took 6 bases from V and 4 from J, leaving 11 bases between them.

Ten or more counts support this clonotype. This sequence joins TRBV29-1 and TRBJ2-7; perhaps TRBD1 as D (6 bases). Trimming removed 0 bases at V and 7 bases at J, with 7 bases between. In germline, CDR1 is SQVTM, CDR2 ANQGSEA. This CDR3 has 11 residues. CDR3 protein: CSVEDRGEQYF. The CDR3, as DNA: TGCAGCGTTGAAGACAGGGGTGAGCAGTACTTC.

This clonotype has only a few counts. The DNA of the CDR3 is TGTGCCAGCAGTTTCGTGTTCTGGGACGCCAGCCACGAGCAGTACTTC. Its protein is CASSFVFWDASHEQYF. The chain links TRBV12-3 or TRBV12-4 to TRBJ2-7; D tentatively reads TRBD1 or TRBD2 (5 bases each). The V end was cut by 3 bases, the J end by 5 bases, with 20 bases between. The CDR3 extends over 16 amino acids.

The chain has TRBV28 and TRBJ2-1, with no clear D. The CDR3 contains 14 residues. Trimming removed 3 bases at V and 5 bases at J, with 11 bases between. CDR1 MDHEN and CDR2 SYDVKM come from the germline V gene. The CDR3 protein is CASSFRARHNEQFF. The CDR3 DNA reads as TGTGCCAGCAGTTTCCGGGCCCGACACAATGAGCAGTTCTTC.

CDR3 loop: CASSEQGVGGYGYTF. CDR3 sequence (DNA): TGTGCCAGCAGTGAACAGGGGGTTGGAGGCTATGGCTACACCTTC. The chain employs TRBV2 and TRBJ1-2; TRBD1 matches at 7 bases. The CDR3 is 15 amino acids. V trimming: 2 bases; J trimming: 4 bases; junction bases outside the gene matches: 7. Germline lookup yields CDR1 SNHLY and CDR2 FYNNEI.

The chain uses TRBV7-2 and TRBJ2-1; possible D gene TRBD2, 6 bases. From germline, CDR1 is SGHTA and CDR2 FQGNSA. This CDR3 has 15 amino acids. The germline V and J ends were trimmed by 5 bases and 3 bases, with 14 bases remaining between them. The CDR3 DNA reads TGTGCCAGCAGCCACCCGGGACTCAACTACAATGAGCAGTTCTTC. Translated: CASSHPGLNYNEQFF.

In this sample, this clonotype turned up a few times. This chain joins TRBV10-3 and TRBJ2-1; 10 positions agree with TRBD1. CDR1 is ENHRY, CDR2 SYGVKD, per germline. J lost 15 bases, V lost 2 bases, and 7 bases had no gene match. There are 13 residues in the CDR3. CDR3 region: CAISEGTGDQLFF. The CDR3 DNA is TGTGCCATCAGTGAGGGGACAGGGGATCAATTGTTCTTC.

This clonotype has a handful of counts. The chain combines TRBV14 with TRBJ2-1; TRBD2 aligns across 9 bases. The CDR3 has 14 residues. Per the germline V gene, CDR1 is SGHDN and CDR2 is FVKESK. The trim removed 1 base at V and 10 bases at J, leaving 5 bases unmatched. CDR3 in amino acids: CASSQGGRAREQFF. DNA of the CDR3: TGTGCCAGCAGCCAAGGCGGGAGGGCCCGGGAGCAGTTCTTC.

CDR3 in amino acids: CASSPEAGDTQYF. CDR3 DNA: TGTGCCAGCAGCCCCGAAGCGGGAGATACGCAGTATTTT. The gene calls are TRBV12-3 or TRBV12-4 and TRBJ2-3; the D gene is possibly TRBD2 (6 bases). The CDR3 sequence is 13 residues long. V shed 6 bases and J shed 5 bases, with 12 bases lying between them.

This clonotype was recorded a few times. The chain combines TRBV20-1 with TRBJ2-7; D may be TRBD1 or TRBD2 (5 bases each). This CDR3 is 17 amino acids long. Trimming shortened V by 3 bases and J by 4 bases, and 25 bases separated the two germline ends. Germline CDR1 reads DFQATT; CDR2 reads SNEGSKA (reference sequence). CDR3 residues: CSASALLPGAQPYEQYF. CDR3 coding DNA: TGCAGTGCTAGCGCGCTACTCCCCGGGGCTCAACCTTACGAGCAGTACTTC.

The V call is TRBV12-3 or TRBV12-4, the J call TRBJ2-1, with 13 bases aligning to TRBD2. Trimming cost V 5 bases and J 9 bases; bases outside gene matches: 7. This CDR3 comprises 15 residues. CDR3 in DNA: TGTGCCAGCAGTCGGGGACTAGCGGGGTTTCGTGAGCAGTTCTTC. It encodes CASSRGLAGFREQFF.

A word on this clonotype: Given a much more abundant clone one base away, this may be a read error. The chain recombines TRBV20-1 with TRBJ2-7; D gene unclear. Germline V lookup: CDR1 DFQATT, CDR2 SNEGSKA (reference sequence). CDR3 length: 14 residues. The DNA of the CDR3 is TGCAGTGCTAGAGATTCAGCGAACTGGGTCGAGCGGTACTTC. Its protein product is CSARDSANWVERYF.

This chain joins TRBV11-2 and TRBJ2-1; D remains unclear. This CDR3 has 14 residues. Germline assignment: CDR1 SGHAT and CDR2 FQNNGV. V was trimmed by 0 bases and J by 14 bases, leaving 17 bases between them. The CDR3, as DNA: TGTGCCAGCAGCTTAGATTCCCCCTCTCGAGAGGAGTTCTTC. Protein product: CASSLDSPSREEFF. Looking up the rest from reference TRBV11-2 and TRBJ2-1 gives the full variable domain: EAGVAQSPRYKIIEKRQSVAFWCNPISGHATLYWYQQILGQGPKLLIQFQNNGVVDDSQLPKDRFSAERLKGVDSTLKIQPAKLEDSAVYLCASSLDSPSREEFFGPGTRLTVL.

The J gene is TRBJ1-2, the V gene TRBV6-2 or TRBV6-3; the D is unclear. The CDR3 totals 15 residues. In germline, CDR1 is MNHEY, CDR2 SVGEGT. Between the trimmed V and J ends, which lost 0 bases and 0 bases, there was a span of 8 bases. The CDR3 nucleotides are TGTGCCAGCAGTTACTCGGGCAGAACTAACTATGGCTACACCTTC. Translation: CASSYSGRTNYGYTF.